This T cell receptor beta chain was sequenced in a study of shared clonotypes between healthy human individuals. Some clones are missing from TCRdb's copy, which holds only in-frame ones; the method was immunoSEQ multiplex PCR. The repertoire holds some 800,000 clones, almost 95% seen once, with around 24% in the top ten. The CDR3 has 14 residues. Germline CDR1 reads SGHAT; CDR2 reads FQNNGV. The germline V and J ends were trimmed by 0 bases and 4 bases, with 10 bases remaining between them. The naive CD8 subset, CD45RO-negative cells positively selected for CCR7, excluded terminally differentiated effector memory CD45RA+ cells.

The rearrangement joins TRBV11-2 to TRBJ2-7; D is perhaps TRBD1 (6 bases). The sample taken for sequencing was naive CD8+ T cells sorted from blood. This clonotype was sampled from a man aged 25 to 45 in good health. The CDR3 loop reads CASSLEGTHYEQYF. As DNA, the CDR3 is TGTGCCAGCAGCTTAGAAGGGACACATTACGAGCAGTACTTC.